The 24 T cell receptor beta chains reported below all come from one sample, sequenced in a study of blood T cells in healthy people across ages. Then a second PCR, running roughly 7 to 11 cycles, was carried out with a sample-barcoded 5' primer and a J-beta primer mix. MiXCR, run by TCRdb on the 5' RACE reads, gives a single entry per CDR3 protein. The table lists approximately 780,000 distinct CDR3 sequences, 20% to 30% of them singletons. The data also belong to a second study, concerning T cells of mothers and their children.

The source material was blood. These receptors were taken from a boy aged 5-17 years in good health.

This clonotype has only a few counts. The gene calls are TRBV12-3 or TRBV12-4 and TRBJ2-4; D possibly uses TRBD1 or TRBD2 (6 bases each). This CDR3 region has 17 residues. Trimming removed 2 bases at V and 2 bases at J, with 16 bases between. CDR3 in DNA: TGTGCCAGCAGTTTATGGTTCGCGGGGACAACCAAAAACATTCAGTACTTC. This gives the protein CASSLWFAGTTKNIQYF.

The table lists this clonotype with a few counts. The chain's CDR3 is CAIKGAGSEKLFF. The CDR3 region has the DNA TGTGCCATCAAGGGGGCGGGAAGTGAAAAACTGTTTTTT. This chain joins TRBV10-3 and TRBJ1-4, with 7 positions matching TRBD1. CDR3 length equals 13 residues. The V segment lost 7 bases and the J segment 7 bases; nucleotides outside the gene matches: 6. Looked up from germline, CDR1 is ENHRY and CDR2 is SYGVKD.

This clonotype was seen a handful of times. The chain recombines TRBV4-1 with TRBJ1-2; 7 positions match TRBD1. V trimming: 3 bases; J trimming: 2 bases; junction bases outside the gene matches: 6. The CDR3 length is 15 residues. The germline gives CDR1 MGHRA, CDR2 YSYEKL. The CDR3 sequence is CASSHVGQTNYGYTF. The CDR3 DNA is TGCGCCAGCAGCCACGTGGGACAGACCAACTATGGCTACACCTTC.

This clonotype was counted a few times. The chain uses TRBV7-6 and TRBJ1-1; the D gene is possibly TRBD1 (5 bases). CDR1 and CDR2 from the germline V gene are SGHVS and FNYEAQ. The V end lost 10 bases, the J end lost 7 bases, and 13 bases lay between the germline ends. This CDR3 is built from 11 residues. The CDR3 loop reads CATNTGDEAFF. The CDR3 DNA follows: TGTGCCACCAACACGGGGGATGAAGCTTTCTTT.

CDR3 sequence (DNA): TGTGCCAGCAGCTTAGTCACAGGAGCTAACTATGGCTACACCTTC. Translation gives CASSLVTGANYGYTF. The chain employs TRBV7-8 and TRBJ1-2, with D tentatively TRBD1 (5 bases). V lost 1 base, J lost 0 bases, and 9 bases lay in between. The CDR3 length is 15 residues. The germline V gene has CDR1 SGHVS and CDR2 FQNEAQ.

This chain joins TRBV10-3 and TRBJ2-7; D is undetermined. V lost 0 bases and J lost 7, with 10 bases in between. The CDR3 has 13 residues. Germline CDR1 ENHRY, CDR2 SYGVKD. The CDR3 bases are TGTGCCATCAGTGAGTCTGGGTTGAGGGAGCAGTACTTC. Translated: CAISESGLREQYF.

This chain uses TRBV19 with TRBJ2-1; 7 bases are a match to TRBD2. TRBJ2-7 matches the DNA end more closely, so the J call is doubtful. Germline V lookup: CDR1 LNHDA, CDR2 SQIVND (reference sequence). The CDR3 runs to 14 residues. CDR3 loop: CASSILGGNYEQYF. The CDR3 nucleotides are TGTGCCAGTAGTATCTTGGGAGGGAACTACGAGCAGTACTTC.

This clonotype came up a few times. J is TRBJ1-2 and V is TRBV28; no reliable D call. Germline CDR1 and CDR2: MDHEN and SYDVKM. V lost 7 bases and J lost 8, with 17 bases in between. The CDR3 spans 13 residues. The CDR3 nucleotides are TGTGCCAGCATCGAGACCCGGGGTGAAGGCTACACCTTC. Its translation: CASIETRGEGYTF.

This clonotype was seen only a few times. The V and J genes are TRBV7-9 and TRBJ2-5; 10 bases match TRBD1. TRBJ2-7 matches the DNA end more closely, so the J call is doubtful. CDR1 SEHNR and CDR2 FQNEAQ come from the germline V gene (reference sequence). The CDR3 loop spans 15 amino acids. The chain's CDR3 is CASSKPGTGDYEQYF. CDR3 DNA: TGTGCCAGCAGCAAACCCGGGACAGGGGATTACGAGCAGTACTTC.

As for this clonotype: A junction boundary mismatches the germline segment, possibly from a read error. V and J are TRBV4-1 and TRBJ2-7, with no clear D. Germline CDR1 reads MGHRA; CDR2 reads YSYEKL. The CDR3 has 11 residues. This CDR3 reads CASSQDSEQHF. The CDR3 DNA reads TGCGCCAGCAGCCAAGATTCCGAGCAGCACTTC.

This clonotype was recorded a few times. V usage is TRBV12-3 or TRBV12-4 and J usage is TRBJ2-1; a weak D match, TRBD2 (6 bases). This CDR3 contains 12 residues. V was pared by 5 bases and J by 11 bases, with 13 bases between. CDR3 nucleotides: TGTGCCAGCAGTCCGCGGACTAAGCAGCAGTTCTTC. Amino acid sequence: CASSPRTKQQFF.

Here the CDR3 reads CASSRYRIGELFF. The CDR3 nucleotides read TGTGCCAGCAGTCGGTACAGGATCGGGGAGCTGTTTTTT. The rearrangement joins TRBV12-3 or TRBV12-4 to TRBJ2-2; tentative D call: TRBD1 (5 bases). This CDR3 is 13 amino acids long. The V end lost 5 bases, the J end lost 7 bases, and 11 bases lay between the germline ends.

The CDR3 DNA reads TGTGCCAGCAGCTTAGGCTCTTCGGACCGGAGCTCCTACGAGCAGTACTTC. It yields the protein CASSLGSSDRSSYEQYF. This chain links TRBV7-9 with TRBJ2-7; D is ambiguous. Trimming took 1 base from V and 0 from J, leaving 16 bases between them. The germline V gene encodes CDR1 SEHNR and CDR2 FQNEAQ (reference sequence). This CDR3 has 17 amino acids.

This clonotype occurred a few times. Germline and junction disagree at one end, which may indicate a read error. V usage is TRBV7-4 and J usage is TRBJ1-1, with a possible D match to TRBD1 (5 bases). CDR1 is SGHVT, CDR2 SQSDAQ, per germline. The CDR3 is made up of 15 amino acids. CDR3: CVSRPAGGRDTEAFF. The DNA of the CDR3 is TGTGTCAGCAGGCCGGCCGGGGGACGGGACACTGAAGCTTTCTTT.

V gene TRBV28 combines with J gene TRBJ1-2; perhaps TRBD1 as D (5 bases). This CDR3 comprises 15 residues. Germline assignment: CDR1 MDHEN and CDR2 SYDVKM. Trimming cost V 1 base and J 4 bases, with 13 bases left between them. As DNA, the CDR3 is TGTGCCAGCAGTTTATTGGGGGGTCTGTCCTATGGCTACACCTTC. Translation gives CASSLLGGLSYGYTF.

This clonotype was found a few times. V gene TRBV14 combines with J gene TRBJ1-2, with D possibly TRBD1 on 5 matching bases. The CDR3 totals 14 residues. V lost 4 bases and J lost 1, with 10 bases in between. Germline V lookup: CDR1 SGHDN, CDR2 FVKESK. In nucleotides, the CDR3 is TGTGCCAGCAGCCGTTTAGGGGTTAACTATGGCTACACCTTC. Its protein is CASSRLGVNYGYTF.

The rearrangement links TRBV5-1 to TRBJ1-2, with D unresolved. V lost 5 bases and J lost 5, with 19 bases in between. The CDR3 covers 15 residues. Germline CDR1 and CDR2: SGHRS and YFSETQ. Here the CDR3 reads CASSYGRSRGYGYTF. The DNA for the CDR3 is TGCGCCAGCAGTTACGGGCGAAGCAGAGGATATGGCTACACCTTC. Full variable domain (remainder filled in from reference TRBV5-1 and TRBJ1-2): KAGVTQTPRYLIKTRGQQVTLSCSPISGHRSVSWYQQTPGQGLQFLFEYFSETQRNKGNFPGRFSGRQFSNSRSEMNVSTLELGDSALYLCASSYGRSRGYGYTFGSGTRLTVV.

Worth noting for this clonotype: The junction departs from the called germline gene at one end, perhaps through a read error. The chain recombines TRBV7-2 with TRBJ2-5, with D unresolved. Germline V gene lookup returns CDR1 SGHTA and CDR2 FQGNSA. CDR3 length: 16 residues. The CDR3 coding sequence is TGTGCCAGCAGCTTAGGCTTGATTGGAACCCAAGAGACCCAGCACTTC. Amino acids: CASSLGLIGTQETQHF.

J is TRBJ1-2 and V is TRBV12-3 or TRBV12-4; D ambiguous. This CDR3 region has 16 residues. V lost 2 bases to trimming and J lost 3 bases, with 16 bases between them. The CDR3 DNA reads TGTGCCAGCAGTTTACCCCGGGCGGGTTTGGACTATGGCTACACCTTC. It specifies CASSLPRAGLDYGYTF.

Only a few counts were recorded for this clonotype. The CDR3 DNA reads TGCGCCAGCAGCTCTGAGGCTTACAGGGAAAGGGCTTTCTTT. As protein: CASSSEAYRERAFF. The chain joins TRBV5-1 to TRBJ1-1; D perhaps matches TRBD1 (6 bases). Trimming removed 3 bases at V and 11 bases at J, with 20 bases between. In germline, CDR1 is SGHRS, CDR2 YFSETQ. The CDR3 runs 14 residues.

In this sample, this clonotype turned up a few times. The genes are TRBV20-1 and TRBJ2-1; 8 bases are a match to TRBD2. Germline CDR1 is DFQATT and CDR2 is SNEGSKA (reference sequence). V lost 6 bases and J lost 8; bases outside the gene matches: 9. The length of the CDR3 is 13 residues. The CDR3 loop reads CSAVDGLAHEQFF. CDR3 nucleotides: TGCAGTGCCGTAGATGGACTAGCCCATGAGCAGTTCTTC.

This chain links TRBV11-2 with TRBJ2-3; 10 nucleotides match TRBD1. The CDR3 is 16 amino acids. CDR1 SGHAT and CDR2 FQNNGV come from the germline V gene. V lost 8 bases, J lost 6 bases, and 14 bases stayed unmatched. In DNA form, the CDR3 reads TGTGCCAGCCATCCCTCCCTCACGGGACAGGGGGATACGCAGTATTTT. Protein sequence: CASHPSLTGQGDTQYF.

This clonotype was recorded a few times. The chain is built from TRBV13 and TRBJ1-5, with D uncertain. Germline CDR1 reads PRHDT; CDR2 reads FYEKMQ (reference sequence). CDR3 length: 14 amino acids. The V and J ends lost 0 bases and 4 bases respectively, with 7 bases between them. The CDR3 here is CASSLGHVNQPQHF. Here the CDR3 DNA reads TGTGCCAGCAGCTTAGGTCACGTAAATCAGCCCCAGCATTTT.

The chain combines TRBV20-1 with TRBJ2-5; D remains unclear. The J call may be wrong; the DNA end is better matched by TRBJ2-7. Looked up from germline, CDR1 is DFQATT and CDR2 is SNEGSKA (reference sequence). This CDR3 is 13 amino acids long. The DNA of the CDR3 is TGCAGTGCTAGAGGAGGCACAGCCTACGAGCAGTACTTC. It translates to CSARGGTAYEQYF.